A single sample gave rise to the 24 T cell receptor beta chains below, sequenced in a study of T cells in localized non-small cell lung cancer. The assay was immunoSEQ multiplex PCR, and TCRdb's table has in-frame clones only and misses some. Among around 70,000 clones listed, roughly 84% were seen once. Sequencing was performed on peripheral blood, taken before any cancer treatment. These receptors all come from a female donor at least 60 years old with stage I lung adenocarcinoma.

The rearrangement uses TRBV27 and TRBJ1-4; 7 nucleotides agree with TRBD1. J was trimmed by 6 bases and V by 5 bases; bases with no gene match: 6. This CDR3 has 14 residues. Germline V gene lookup returns CDR1 MNHEY and CDR2 SMNVEV (reference sequence). CDR3 residues: CASSRRGLDEKLFF. The CDR3 DNA reads TGTGCCAGCAGTAGGAGGGGGCTGGATGAAAAACTGTTTTTT.

This clone turned up a few times. V usage is TRBV18 and J usage is TRBJ1-5; D is possibly TRBD1 (6 bases). Trimming shortened V by 5 bases and J by 7 bases, and 12 bases separated the two germline ends. CDR1 and CDR2 from the germline V gene are KGHSH and LQKENI. This CDR3 comprises 13 residues. The CDR3 loop is CASSVQGRQPQHF. For the CDR3, the DNA is TGTGCCAGCTCAGTACAGGGACGGCAGCCCCAGCATTTT.

The chain links TRBV11-3 to TRBJ1-6; the match to TRBD1 covers 10 bases. After removal of 4 bases from V and 4 bases from J, the junction contained 10 bases not matched to a gene. Per germline, CDR1 SGHNT and CDR2 YENEEA. This CDR3 comprises 18 residues. The DNA for the CDR3 is TGTGCCAGCAGCTCAAGTACCCGGGACAGGGGTTATAATTCACCCCTCCACTTT. Translating gives CASSSSTRDRGYNSPLHF.

In nucleotides, the CDR3 is TGTGCCAGCAGTATAGCGGGAGGGGACTACAATGAGCAGTTCTTC. Translation gives CASSIAGGDYNEQFF. The rearrangement joins TRBV11-3 to TRBJ2-1; 11 nucleotides match TRBD2. V dropped 6 bases and J dropped 3; count of bases not matched to a gene: 4. This CDR3 comprises 15 residues. Germline V CDR1 and CDR2: SGHNT, YENEEA.

The genes are TRBV7-9 and TRBJ1-2, with 8 bases aligning to TRBD1. In germline, CDR1 is SEHNR, CDR2 FQNEAQ (reference sequence). The CDR3 length is 18 residues. Trimming at V came to 1 base and at J to 0 bases, leaving 10 bases not matched to a gene. CDR3 bases: TGTGCCAGCAGCTTAGTACTCCGGGACAGGTTTCCTAACTATGGCTACACCTTC. Protein sequence: CASSLVLRDRFPNYGYTF.

The rearrangement joins TRBV5-6 to TRBJ1-2; TRBD1 might be the D (5 bases). The germline gives CDR1 SGHDT, CDR2 YYEEEE. V lost 2 bases and J 7 bases, leaving 18 bases between the germline ends. CDR3 length equals 15 residues. DNA of the CDR3: TGTGCCAGCAGCTTCGGGTCGGTGACAGATTTTGGCTACACCTTC. Residues: CASSFGSVTDFGYTF.

This chain joins TRBV2 and TRBJ1-2; a possible D gene is TRBD1 (6 bases). The germline V and J ends were trimmed by 3 bases and 6 bases, with 14 bases remaining between them. This CDR3 contains 14 residues. Germline CDR1 and CDR2: SNHLY and FYNNEI. CDR3: CASSDRAGADGYTF. The CDR3 region has the DNA TGTGCCAGCAGTGATCGAGCAGGGGCAGATGGCTACACCTTC.

V usage is TRBV5-1 and J usage is TRBJ2-3; the D gene is possibly TRBD2 (6 bases). The germline V gene has CDR1 SGHRS and CDR2 YFSETQ. The CDR3 runs 16 residues. The germline V and J ends were trimmed by 3 bases and 4 bases, with 18 bases remaining between them. CDR3 sequence reads: CASSSSGEMASDTQYF. The CDR3 coding sequence is TGCGCCAGCAGCTCCTCGGGGGAGATGGCGTCAGATACGCAGTATTTT.

The DNA of the CDR3 is TGCGCCAGCAGCGTCAGCGGGGGCTACAATGAGCAGTTCTTC. It encodes CASSVSGGYNEQFF. This chain links TRBV5-1 with TRBJ2-1; 8 nucleotides align to TRBD2. Germline CDR1 and CDR2: SGHRS and YFSETQ. V was clipped by 4 bases and J by 3 bases; unmatched bases: 3. The CDR3 contains 14 residues.

This clone has only one observation. The chain employs TRBV6-1 and TRBJ2-5, with 9 nucleotides matching TRBD1. CDR1 MNHNS and CDR2 SASEGT come from the germline V gene. Trimming cost V 5 bases and J 4 bases; bases outside gene matches: 5. This CDR3 has 14 residues. The CDR3 nucleotides are TGTGCCAGCAGTCCCGGGACAGGGAGAGAGACCCAGTACTTC. Translating gives CASSPGTGRETQYF.

A remark on this clone: The junction shows a germline mismatch at one end, possibly a read error. Different DNA sequences within this sample yield the same CDR3. This chain joins TRBV5-5 and TRBJ1-2; D perhaps matches TRBD1 (5 bases). The CDR3 contains 13 residues. The germline gives CDR1 SGHKS, CDR2 YYEKEE (reference sequence). The CDR3 here is CASSLDINYGYTF. CDR3 nucleotide sequence: TGTGCTAGCAGCTTGGACATTAACTATGGCTACACCTTC.

The chain employs TRBV5-4 and TRBJ2-1; either TRBD1 or TRBD2 may fit D (6 bases each). The length of the CDR3 is 15 residues. CDR1 and CDR2 from the germline V gene are SGHNT and YYREEE (reference sequence). V was pared by 0 bases and J by 6 bases, with 13 bases between. CDR3 nucleotides: TGTGCCAGCAGCTTGGCCGGGGGCAAGGGCAATGAGCAGTTCTTC. It codes for CASSLAGGKGNEQFF.

V usage is TRBV19 and J usage is TRBJ1-4; 8 nucleotides line up with TRBD1. The CDR3 has 15 residues. Germline trimming cut 3 bases from V and 9 bases from J; bases unmatched to any gene: 9. Germline lookup yields CDR1 LNHDA and CDR2 SQIVND (reference sequence). CDR3 DNA: TGTGCCAGTAGTATCGTCGTACAGGGGGGTCAAAAACTGTTTTTT. Amino acid sequence: CASSIVVQGGQKLFF.

V usage is TRBV7-6 and J usage is TRBJ2-6, with a possible D match to TRBD2 (7 bases). The V gene's germline CDR1 is SGHVS and CDR2 FNYEAQ. The V gene lost 2 bases and the J gene lost 0 bases, with 14 bases spanning the gap. The CDR3 totals 18 residues. The CDR3 sequence is CASSLRGGGLSGANVLTF. In DNA form, the CDR3 reads TGTGCCAGCAGCTTAAGGGGCGGGGGCCTCTCTGGGGCCAACGTCCTGACTTTC.

V is TRBV9 and J is TRBJ2-7; 9 nucleotides align to TRBD2. This CDR3 contains 15 residues. With V trimmed by 0 bases and J by 6 bases, 7 bases remained unmatched. Germline values: CDR1 SGDLS, CDR2 YYNGEE. The CDR3 reads CASSVGLAEYGEQYF. The CDR3 DNA reads as TGTGCCAGCAGCGTAGGACTAGCGGAATACGGCGAGCAGTACTTC.

The V call is TRBV7-9, the J call TRBJ2-7; 12 nucleotides line up with TRBD2. Trimming at V came to 5 bases and at J to 2 bases, leaving 13 bases not matched to a gene. The CDR3 totals 18 residues. Germline V lookup: CDR1 SEHNR, CDR2 FQNEAQ (reference sequence). The CDR3 DNA sequence: TGTGCCAGCAGCCTCATTATTACGGCTAGCGGGGGGGCCTACGAGCAGTACTTC. It translates to CASSLIITASGGAYEQYF.

J is TRBJ2-2 and V is TRBV4-2; possible D gene TRBD1, 6 bases. With 4 bases removed from V and 7 bases from J, the gap between germline ends came to 16 bases. The germline V gene has CDR1 LGHNA and CDR2 YNFKEQ. The CDR3 contains 15 residues. The CDR3 protein is CASSRLQGPLGELFF. Written as DNA, the CDR3 is TGTGCCAGCAGCCGCCTACAGGGACCGCTCGGGGAGCTGTTTTTT.

The chain joins TRBV10-3 to TRBJ2-7; the D call may be TRBD1 or TRBD2 (5 bases each). The V gene lost 0 bases and the J gene lost 6 bases, with 12 bases spanning the gap. CDR1 and CDR2 from the germline V gene are ENHRY and SYGVKD. This CDR3 spans 14 amino acids. CDR3 nucleotide sequence: TGTGCCATCAGTGAGTCAGTCGGGACCGGCGAGCAGTACTTC. This encodes CAISESVGTGEQYF.

This clone was counted a single time. This chain uses TRBV5-4 with TRBJ2-3, with 8 bases aligning to TRBD1. Germline-derived CDR1 and CDR2 are SGHNT and YYREEE (reference sequence). J lost 1 base, V lost 6 bases, and 7 bases had no gene match. CDR3 length equals 15 residues. Here the CDR3 reads CASKIRGRGTDTQYF. The CDR3 DNA is TGTGCCAGCAAAATCAGGGGGCGCGGCACAGATACGCAGTATTTT.

The chain employs TRBV7-3 and TRBJ2-5; TRBD2 aligns across 8 bases. Trimming cost V 5 bases and J 5 bases; bases outside gene matches: 4. This CDR3 has 13 amino acids. Germline CDR1 and CDR2: SGHTA and FQGTGA. The DNA of the CDR3 is TGTGCCAGCAGCCACGGGGGGGCGGAGACCCAGTACTTC. Translating gives CASSHGGAETQYF.

V and J are TRBV5-6 and TRBJ2-1; 10 nucleotides agree with TRBD2. CDR3 size: 16 residues. The ends lost 1 base at V and 8 bases at J; junction bases unmatched: 9. Germline CDR1 and CDR2: SGHDT and YYEEEE. CDR3 residues: CASSLQRGGWSDEQFF. CDR3 DNA sequence: TGTGCCAGCAGCTTGCAGCGGGGGGGATGGTCGGATGAGCAGTTCTTC.

The chain couples TRBV7-6 to TRBJ1-2; D is perhaps TRBD1 (6 bases). Germline V lookup: CDR1 SGHVS, CDR2 FNYEAQ. V lost 0 bases to trimming and J lost 2 bases, with 10 bases between them. This CDR3 region has 15 residues. In DNA form, the CDR3 reads TGTGCCAGCAGCTTAGCCGGGGGCGCGAACTATGGCTACACCTTC. This translates into CASSLAGGANYGYTF.

The chain joins TRBV7-3 to TRBJ1-2; 7 positions match TRBD1. Germline values: CDR1 SGHTA, CDR2 FQGTGA. The ends lost 5 bases at V and 6 bases at J; junction bases unmatched: 12. The CDR3 contains 15 residues. The CDR3 loop is CASSIKHRDSHGYTF. CDR3 coding DNA: TGTGCCAGCAGCATAAAACACCGGGACAGCCATGGCTACACCTTC.

The rearrangement joins TRBV19 to TRBJ1-2, with D hard to call. This CDR3 is 14 amino acids long. CDR1 and CDR2 (germline): LNHDA, SQIVND (reference sequence). V was shortened by 5 bases and J by 3 bases, with 13 bases between the two germline ends. CDR3 nucleotides: TGTGCCAGTAGTCCCCGCGTCAGAGACTATGGCTACACCTTC. This codes for CASSPRVRDYGYTF.